This TCR beta chain was profiled in a study of CXCR3-negative and CXCR3-positive naive CD8 T cells. Study outcomes and limitations: More hydrophobic TRB CDR3s occurred in CXCR3-positive than in CXCR3-negative naive cells.

TRB cDNA libraries were made by UMI-labeled 5' RACE. TCRdb reprocessed the 5' RACE reads, with one entry per CDR3 protein and no DNA. Reported are about 89,000 distinct CDR3 sequences; the ten largest clones contain 1.1%. Concerning this clonotype itself: The antigen is undetermined.

Germline-derived CDR1 and CDR2 are ENHRY and SYGVKD. The CDR3 contains 12 residues. The source is a human donor in good health. Some clones in this sample may be carry-over from other donors' samples. This chain uses TRBV10-3 with TRBJ1-1; TCRdb gives TRBD1 as the D gene, but with no DNA this cannot be confirmed. The sequencing input was naive CXCR3+ CD8+ T cells from blood. As for subset: CD45RO-CCR7+CD27+CD95- naive CD8+ T cells expressing CXCR3 (TNR3+). CDR3 residues: CAISGVTGEAFF.